The rows below give T cell receptor beta chains drawn from one sample of a study of cytomegalovirus exposure and HLA in healthy donors. Repertoires were generated with immunoSEQ multiplex PCR, while TCRdb's copy carries only in-frame clones and drops some. The repertoire holds 150,000 to 200,000 clones, with 75% to 85% as singletons. The sequencing sample was made of PBMCs. These TCRs come from a woman aged 18 to 35 in good health and CMV-seropositive. Both conserved end residues are part of each CDR3. The D gene is left open where the match is weak. The size field is filled for only some rows; it gives once, few, many or a size class.

v_gene: TRBV5-1
abundance: -
d_gene: TRBD1
j_gene: TRBJ1-4
CDR3aa: CASRTGTGNEKLFF
CDR3nt: TGCGCCAGCCGCACTGGGACAGGCAATGAAAAACTGTTTTTT

v_gene: TRBV30
abundance: -
d_gene: TRBD2
j_gene: TRBJ2-2
CDR3aa: CAWLAGNLHTGELFF
CDR3nt: TGTGCCTGGCTAGCGGGGAACCTTCACACCGGGGAGCTGTTTTTT

v_gene: TRBV30
abundance: few
d_gene: -
j_gene: TRBJ2-1
CDR3aa: CAWSYTSGKNEQFF
CDR3nt: TGTGCCTGGAGTTACACTAGTGGTAAAAATGAGCAGTTCTTC

v_gene: TRBV28
abundance: -
d_gene: -
j_gene: TRBJ1-2
CDR3aa: CASSPDTSGGGYTF
CDR3nt: TGTGCCAGCAGCCCGGACACTTCTGGGGGCGGCTACACCTTC

v_gene: TRBV18
abundance: -
d_gene: TRBD1
j_gene: TRBJ1-4
CDR3aa: CASSPTRTGGAEKLFF
CDR3nt: TGTGCCAGCTCACCCACTCGGACAGGGGGAGCTGAAAAACTGTTTTTT

v_gene: TRBV27
abundance: -
d_gene: TRBD1
j_gene: TRBJ1-5
CDR3aa: CASSVAGQGLNQPQHF
CDR3nt: TGTGCCAGCAGCGTAGCGGGACAGGGATTGAATCAGCCCCAGCATTTT

v_gene: TRBV4-1
abundance: -
d_gene: TRBD2
j_gene: TRBJ2-2
CDR3aa: CASSQRGGLPGELFF
CDR3nt: TGCGCCAGCAGCCAGCGGGGGGGCCTTCCCGGGGAGCTGTTTTTT

v_gene: TRBV18
abundance: -
d_gene: -
j_gene: TRBJ2-7
CDR3aa: CASSPRSSRGNPYEQYF
CDR3nt: TGTGCCAGCTCACCACGGTCCTCCAGAGGGAATCCCTACGAGCAGTACTTC

v_gene: TRBV6-5
abundance: -
d_gene: TRBD1
j_gene: TRBJ1-2
CDR3aa: CASRVAGTAPSGYTF
CDR3nt: TGTGCCAGCAGAGTTGCCGGGACAGCCCCCTCCGGCTACACCTTC

v_gene: TRBV5-5
abundance: once
d_gene: TRBD2
j_gene: TRBJ2-5
CDR3aa: CASSFGAGGQQETQYF
CDR3nt: TGTGCCAGCAGCTTTGGAGCGGGGGGCCAACAAGAGACCCAGTACTTC

v_gene: TRBV5-1
abundance: -
d_gene: -
j_gene: TRBJ2-7
CDR3aa: CASSLGGGATYEQYF
CDR3nt: TGCGCCAGCAGCTTGGGAGGGGGGGCTACCTACGAGCAGTACTTC

v_gene: TRBV19
abundance: -
d_gene: -
j_gene: TRBJ1-5
CDR3aa: CASWGRSNQPQHF
CDR3nt: TGTGCCAGTTGGGGGCGTAGCAATCAGCCCCAGCATTTT

v_gene: TRBV6-1
abundance: -
d_gene: TRBD1
j_gene: TRBJ2-7
CDR3aa: CASSEGVGQAYEQYF
CDR3nt: TGTGCCAGCAGCGAAGGGGTAGGACAGGCCTACGAGCAGTACTTC

v_gene: TRBV19
abundance: once
d_gene: -
j_gene: TRBJ1-3
CDR3aa: CASSPELGRTVTPGNTIYF
CDR3nt: TGTGCCAGTAGCCCGGAGTTGGGGAGAACTGTAACTCCTGGAAACACCATATATTTT

v_gene: TRBV25-1
abundance: -
d_gene: -
j_gene: TRBJ1-1
CDR3aa: CASSDRVLNTEAFF
CDR3nt: TGTGCCAGCAGTGACAGGGTATTGAACACTGAAGCTTTCTTT

v_gene: TRBV19
abundance: -
d_gene: -
j_gene: TRBJ2-3
CDR3aa: CASSSGDKNTQYF
CDR3nt: TGTGCCAGTAGTTCCGGCGACAAGAATACGCAGTATTTT

v_gene: TRBV5-1
abundance: once
d_gene: TRBD2
j_gene: TRBJ2-5
CDR3aa: CASKYRGGQETQYF
CDR3nt: TGCGCCAGCAAGTATCGGGGGGGTCAAGAGACCCAGTACTTC

v_gene: TRBV7-2
abundance: -
d_gene: TRBD1
j_gene: TRBJ2-3
CDR3aa: CASSLNRDRGTDTQYF
CDR3nt: TGTGCCAGCAGCTTAAACCGGGACAGGGGCACAGATACGCAGTATTTT

v_gene: TRBV11-3
abundance: -
d_gene: TRBD1
j_gene: TRBJ2-4
CDR3aa: CASSKSNRGLKIIQYF
CDR3nt: TGTGCCAGCAGCAAATCGAACAGGGGGCTAAAAATCATTCAGTACTTC

v_gene: TRBV6-1
abundance: -
d_gene: TRBD1
j_gene: TRBJ2-1
CDR3aa: CASSARTGDEQFF
CDR3nt: TGTGCCAGCAGTGCTAGGACAGGGGATGAGCAGTTCTTC

v_gene: TRBV7-8
abundance: -
d_gene: -
j_gene: TRBJ1-5
CDR3aa: CASSFGSDGNQPQHF
CDR3nt: TGTGCCAGCAGCTTCGGTAGCGATGGCAATCAGCCCCAGCATTTT

v_gene: TRBV29-1
abundance: -
d_gene: -
j_gene: TRBJ2-5
CDR3aa: CSVPGVGWETQYF
CDR3nt: TGCAGCGTCCCCGGAGTAGGTTGGGAGACCCAGTACTTC

v_gene: TRBV27
abundance: -
d_gene: TRBD2
j_gene: TRBJ2-5
CDR3aa: CASMALAASETQYF
CDR3nt: TGTGCCAGCATGGCCCTAGCGGCCTCGGAGACCCAGTACTTC

v_gene: TRBV19
abundance: -
d_gene: -
j_gene: TRBJ2-5
CDR3aa: CASMLKGLQETQYF
CDR3nt: TGTGCCAGTATGTTAAAGGGACTGCAAGAGACCCAGTACTTC

v_gene: TRBV6-5
abundance: -
d_gene: TRBD2
j_gene: TRBJ2-5
CDR3aa: CASSSSLAGWETQYF
CDR3nt: TGTGCCAGCAGTTCATCACTAGCGGGATGGGAGACCCAGTACTTC

v_gene: TRBV6-1
abundance: -
d_gene: -
j_gene: TRBJ1-2
CDR3aa: CASSREQKHGYTF
CDR3nt: TGTGCCAGCAGCCGGGAACAGAAACATGGCTACACCTTC

v_gene: TRBV27
abundance: -
d_gene: -
j_gene: TRBJ2-7
CDR3aa: CASSLSRGQHKTYEQYF
CDR3nt: TGTGCCAGCAGTTTATCTCGCGGACAGCACAAGACCTACGAGCAGTACTTC

v_gene: TRBV5-1
abundance: -
d_gene: -
j_gene: TRBJ2-5
CDR3aa: CASSSQGGEGETQYF
CDR3nt: TGCGCCAGCAGCTCACAAGGGGGAGAAGGGGAGACCCAGTACTTC

v_gene: TRBV5-1
abundance: -
d_gene: TRBD2
j_gene: TRBJ2-7
CDR3aa: CASSLRLAGNYEQYF
CDR3nt: TGCGCCAGCAGCTTGCGACTAGCGGGGAACTACGAGCAGTACTTC

v_gene: TRBV19
abundance: -
d_gene: TRBD1
j_gene: TRBJ2-6
CDR3aa: CASSRGTGDGANVLTF
CDR3nt: TGTGCCAGTAGTCGGGGGACAGGGGATGGGGCCAACGTCCTGACTTTC